This T cell receptor beta chain derives from a study of cytomegalovirus exposure and HLA in healthy donors. Comments on this clone: Its target is unknown.

The donors were healthy bone marrow donors. Study results and limitations: Some TCR beta chains (around 160 of them) were listed as cytomegalovirus-associated. It was assumed in the presence/absence analyses that sequencing depth was roughly uniform across donors.

Germline V gene sequence: CDR1 SGHTA, CDR2 FQGNSA. V was shortened by 2 bases and J by 0 bases, with 7 bases between the two germline ends. The CDR3 length is 14 residues. The PCR used 60 Vbeta and 13 Jbeta primers. This table comes from immunoSEQ multiplex PCR, and its TCRdb copy is limited to in-frame clones, with some not included. The sample holds 100,000 to 150,000 clones; 82% are singletons and the top ten take approximately 3%. The chain joins TRBV7-2 to TRBJ2-5; D not certain. The receptor's source is a boy aged 2 to 10 in good health and CMV-seronegative. Sequencing was carried out using PBMCs. The CDR3 bases are TGTGCCAGCAGCTTAAACACGTACCAAGAGACCCAGTACTTC. It translates to CASSLNTYQETQYF.